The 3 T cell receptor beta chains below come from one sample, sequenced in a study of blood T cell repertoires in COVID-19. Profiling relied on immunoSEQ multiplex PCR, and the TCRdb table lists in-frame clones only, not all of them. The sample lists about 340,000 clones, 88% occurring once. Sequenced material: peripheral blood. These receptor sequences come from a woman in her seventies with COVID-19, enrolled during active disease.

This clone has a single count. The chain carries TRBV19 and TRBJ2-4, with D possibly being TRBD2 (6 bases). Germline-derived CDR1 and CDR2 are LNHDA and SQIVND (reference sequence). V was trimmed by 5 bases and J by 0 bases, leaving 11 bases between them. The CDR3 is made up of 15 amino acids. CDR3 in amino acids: CASSPGLLAKNIQYF. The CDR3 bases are TGTGCCAGTAGTCCGGGACTGTTAGCCAAAAACATTCAGTACTTC. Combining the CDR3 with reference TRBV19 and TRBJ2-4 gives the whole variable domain DGGITQSPKYLFRKEGQNVTLSCEQNLNHDAMYWYRQDPGQGLRLIYYSQIVNDFQKGDIAEGYSVSREKKESFPLTVTSAQKNPTAFYLCASSPGLLAKNIQYFGAGTRLSVL.

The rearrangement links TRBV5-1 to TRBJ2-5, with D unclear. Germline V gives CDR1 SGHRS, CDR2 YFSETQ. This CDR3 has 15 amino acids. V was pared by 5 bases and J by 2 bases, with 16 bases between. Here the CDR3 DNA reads TGCGCCAGCAGTTTTACAGTTAACGAACAAGAGACCCAGTACTTC. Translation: CASSFTVNEQETQYF.

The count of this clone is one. The CDR3 region has the DNA TGCGCCAGCAGCTTCACCGGGACAGGGGGCGGGGCAGGCTACACCTTC. Its protein is CASSFTGTGGGAGYTF. The V gene is TRBV5-1, the J gene TRBJ1-2; 12 bases match TRBD1. The length of the CDR3 is 16 residues. Per germline, CDR1 SGHRS and CDR2 YFSETQ. The V segment lost 2 bases and the J segment 8 bases; nucleotides outside the gene matches: 10.